One and the same sample provided the 27 T cell receptor beta chains below, sequenced in a study of blood T cell repertoires in COVID-19. TCRdb's table, derived via immunoSEQ multiplex PCR, lists solely in-frame clones and lacks some. The data contain 120,000 or so clones, around 88% of them seen just once; the ten biggest clones take up approximately 6.3%. Sequencing used peripheral blood. These TCRs come from a man older than 75 with active or convalescent COVID-19.

The chain couples TRBV6-5 to TRBJ2-3, with 12 bases matching TRBD2. The CDR3 runs 15 residues. Trimming removed 5 bases from V and 7 bases from J; junction bases left unmatched: 7. Per the germline V gene, CDR1 is MNHEY and CDR2 is SVGAGI. The CDR3: CASSIETSGGYTQYF. CDR3 DNA sequence: TGTGCCAGCAGTATAGAGACTAGCGGGGGCTATACGCAGTATTTT.

This chain connects TRBV29-1 to TRBJ1-2, with TRBD1 as a possible D gene (6 bases). CDR3 length: 13 amino acids. Germline V gene lookup returns CDR1 SQVTM and CDR2 ANQGSEA. V was trimmed by 3 bases and J by 8 bases, leaving 16 bases between them. The CDR3 loop is CSVDQQGAGGYTF. CDR3 bases: TGCAGCGTTGACCAACAGGGCGCGGGCGGCTACACCTTC.

The chain joins TRBV5-1 to TRBJ2-1; TRBD2 agrees at 7 bases. The ends lost 0 bases at V and 3 bases at J; junction bases unmatched: 6. The CDR3 has 16 amino acids. Germline-derived CDR1 and CDR2 are SGHRS and YFSETQ. The CDR3 DNA follows: TGCGCCAGCAGCTTGGAACCGGGACTAAACTACAATGAGCAGTTCTTC. This translates into CASSLEPGLNYNEQFF.

This clone was counted only a few times. The chain is built from TRBV12-3 or TRBV12-4 and TRBJ2-7, with a weak D call TRBD1 (5 bases). The V and J ends lost 9 bases and 2 bases respectively, with 8 bases between them. The CDR3 runs 11 residues. The CDR3: CASGAAYEQYF. The CDR3 DNA reads TGTGCCAGTGGGGCAGCCTACGAGCAGTACTTC.

The chain has TRBV2 and TRBJ1-2; D call uncertain. Trimming removed 2 bases from V and 6 bases from J, with 10 bases in between. The CDR3 length is 13 residues. Germline V gene sequence: CDR1 SNHLY, CDR2 FYNNEI. This chain's CDR3 is CASSESGSNGYTF. CDR3 sequence (DNA): TGTGCCAGCAGTGAATCGGGATCGAATGGCTACACCTTC.

The chain couples TRBV5-6 to TRBJ2-1; 7 nucleotides align to TRBD1. The CDR3 length is 15 residues. Germline loops: CDR1 SGHDT, CDR2 YYEEEE. J gave up 5 bases and V 3 bases, and 8 bases lay outside the gene matches. CDR3 sequence: CASSYDREWDNEQFF. For the CDR3, the DNA is TGTGCCAGCAGCTACGACAGGGAGTGGGACAATGAGCAGTTCTTC.

The chain employs TRBV5-4 and TRBJ2-5; 9 positions agree with TRBD2. The germline gives CDR1 SGHNT, CDR2 YYREEE (reference sequence). J was trimmed by 1 base and V by 4 bases; bases with no gene match: 8. The CDR3 length is 16 residues. Here the CDR3 reads CASSPVGGGAQETQYF. CDR3 in DNA: TGTGCCAGCAGCCCGGTCGGCGGGGGGGCCCAAGAGACCCAGTACTTC.

This clone was counted between two and nine times. The genes are TRBV6-1 and TRBJ1-6; D is perhaps TRBD1 (6 bases). Germline values: CDR1 MNHNS, CDR2 SASEGT. The germline V and J ends were trimmed by 3 bases and 2 bases, with 8 bases remaining between them. This CDR3 has 15 amino acids. This CDR3 reads CASSDRTAYNSPLHF. The DNA for the CDR3 is TGTGCCAGCAGTGACCGGACAGCCTATAATTCACCCCTCCACTTT.

This clone was observed a single time. The genes are TRBV5-4 and TRBJ2-3; 7 nucleotides agree with TRBD2. The V gene end was trimmed by 2 bases and the J gene end by 2 bases; junction bases not matched to a gene: 2. This CDR3 region has 14 residues. In germline, CDR1 is SGHNT, CDR2 YYREEE (reference sequence). The CDR3 region has the DNA TGTGCCAGCAGCTTCCGGGACTACACAGATACGCAGTATTTT. It is translated as CASSFRDYTDTQYF.

The rearrangement joins TRBV5-4 to TRBJ2-3, with D uncertain. V gave up 5 bases and J gave up 0 bases, with 16 bases separating them. Per the germline V gene, CDR1 is SGHNT and CDR2 is YYREEE (reference sequence). CDR3 size: 16 residues. CDR3 coding DNA: TGTGCCAGCAGAGGATTCCTGGAGTACAGCACAGATACGCAGTATTTT. Translating gives CASRGFLEYSTDTQYF.

This clone was recorded a few times. V usage is TRBV6-4 and J usage is TRBJ2-5, with a possible D match to TRBD1 (6 bases). The germline CDR1 and CDR2 sequences are MRHNA and SNTAGT. The V end lost 0 bases, the J end lost 5 bases, and 16 bases lay between the germline ends. CDR3 length: 16 residues. CDR3 nucleotides: TGTGCCAGCAGTGACTCGAGGACAGCCCTCGATGAGACCCAGTACTTC. It encodes CASSDSRTALDETQYF.

This clone has only a few counts. This rearrangement joins TRBV27 to TRBJ1-5, with a weak D call TRBD1 (6 bases). V lost 3 bases and J lost 4, with 13 bases in between. CDR1 MNHEY and CDR2 SMNVEV come from the germline V gene (reference sequence). CDR3 length equals 15 residues. DNA of the CDR3: TGTGCCAGCAGTTTTGGTCAGGGGCAGAATCAGCCCCAGCATTTT. Translation: CASSFGQGQNQPQHF.

The CDR3 loop is CASSQYQETQYF. Here the CDR3 DNA reads TGTGCCAGCAGCCAGTATCAAGAGACCCAGTACTTC. V is TRBV6-5 and J is TRBJ2-5; D is undetermined. Germline values: CDR1 MNHEY, CDR2 SVGAGI. This CDR3 has 12 amino acids. The ends were cut back, 6 bases at V and 2 bases at J, with 7 bases in the middle.

The chain uses TRBV27 and TRBJ2-7; 12 bases agree with TRBD1. This CDR3 contains 14 residues. Germline CDR1 and CDR2: MNHEY and SMNVEV (reference sequence). J gave up 6 bases and V 6 bases, and 6 bases lay outside the gene matches. The DNA of the CDR3 is TGTGCCAGCAGCCTCGGGACAGGGGGCGTCGAGCAGTACTTC. This sequence encodes CASSLGTGGVEQYF.

The chain uses TRBV9 and TRBJ2-3, with a possible D match to TRBD2 (5 bases). Germline V gene lookup returns CDR1 SGDLS and CDR2 YYNGEE. CDR3 size: 16 residues. The ends were cut back, 0 bases at V and 1 base at J, with 12 bases in the middle. This CDR3 reads CASSVDSGVGTDTQYF. The CDR3 bases are TGTGCCAGCAGCGTAGACTCCGGGGTGGGCACAGATACGCAGTATTTT.

This clone was seen only once. The J gene is TRBJ2-3, the V gene TRBV10-3, with 7 bases aligning to TRBD1. Germline CDR1 and CDR2: ENHRY and SYGVKD. The V segment lost 11 bases and the J segment 5 bases; nucleotides outside the gene matches: 13. The CDR3 sequence is 14 residues long. The CDR3 sequence: CAASGQVGEDTQYF. The CDR3 DNA sequence: TGTGCCGCTAGTGGACAGGTGGGGGAAGATACGCAGTATTTT.

The V gene is TRBV3-1 (or the pseudogene TRBV3-2), the J gene TRBJ2-2, with 8 bases matching TRBD1. V shed 4 bases, J shed 2 bases, and the junction held 12 bases outside the gene matches. CDR1 is LGHDT and CDR2 is YNNKEL in the germline V gene (reference sequence). This CDR3 comprises 18 residues. The CDR3: CASSPSPWDRRNTGELFF. The CDR3 coding sequence is TGTGCCAGCAGCCCCTCTCCGTGGGACAGGCGTAACACCGGGGAGCTGTTTTTT.

The rearrangement joins TRBV21-1 to TRBJ2-7; the D segment call TRBD1 is taken from the table without a DNA check. TRBV21-1 is shown as a pseudogene. This CDR3 has 15 amino acids. CDR3: CASSPKGESYYEQYF. The CDR3, as DNA: TGTGCCAGCAGCCCAAAAGGGGAAAGCTACTACGAGCAGTACTTC.

The V call is TRBV5-1, the J call TRBJ1-1; D remains ambiguous. Looked up from germline, CDR1 is SGHRS and CDR2 is YFSETQ. The CDR3 contains 14 residues. V lost 0 bases, J lost 1 base, and 7 bases lay in between. CDR3 amino acids: CASSLDERNTEAFF. CDR3 nucleotides: TGCGCCAGCAGCTTGGACGAGAGGAACACTGAAGCTTTCTTT.

This clone was recorded once. Here the CDR3 reads CASSLGLGLGETQYF. The CDR3 DNA follows: TGCGCCAGCAGCCTTGGACTAGGCCTCGGGGAGACCCAGTACTTC. The chain uses TRBV4-3 and TRBJ2-5; TRBD2 matches at 7 bases. Germline lookup yields CDR1 LGHNA and CDR2 YSLEER. V lost 4 bases and J lost 5; bases outside the gene matches: 10. The CDR3 has 15 residues.

This rearrangement joins TRBV5-4 to TRBJ2-3; D is ambiguous. Germline-derived CDR1 and CDR2 are SGHNT and YYREEE (reference sequence). This CDR3 spans 14 amino acids. V lost 1 base and J lost 4, with 10 bases in between. CDR3 DNA sequence: TGTGCCAGCAGCTTGCCCAGTCAGGCAGATACGCAGTATTTT. Translating it yields CASSLPSQADTQYF. Full variable domain (missing parts from reference TRBV5-4 and TRBJ2-3): ETGVTQSPTHLIKTRGQQVTLRCSSQSGHNTVSWYQQALGQGPQFIFQYYREEENGRGNFPPRFSGLQFPNYSSELNVNALELDDSALYLCASSLPSQADTQYFGPGTRLTVL.

The chain couples TRBV6-5 to TRBJ1-1; unclear D gene. Trimming cost V 1 base and J 0 bases, with 3 bases left between them. In germline, CDR1 is MNHEY, CDR2 SVGAGI. The CDR3 loop spans 13 amino acids. The CDR3 DNA follows: TGTGCCAGCAGTTACTTAATGAACACTGAAGCTTTCTTT. Translating gives CASSYLMNTEAFF.

The rearrangement uses TRBV5-4 and TRBJ2-5; 12 bases match TRBD1. Trimming removed 4 bases from V and 5 bases from J; junction bases left unmatched: 6. CDR1 and CDR2 (germline): SGHNT, YYREEE (reference sequence). The CDR3 has 15 residues. For the CDR3, the DNA is TGTGCCAGCAGCGGGGGACAGGGGGCGTTGGAGACCCAGTACTTC. Its translation is CASSGGQGALETQYF.

V and J are TRBV7-2 and TRBJ1-1; D unclear. V was pared by 4 bases and J by 6 bases, with 15 bases between. Germline V gene sequence: CDR1 SGHTA, CDR2 FQGNSA. The CDR3 contains 14 residues. CDR3 in amino acids: CASSSPSRLPEAFF. The CDR3 nucleotides are TGTGCCAGCAGCTCCCCGTCCCGTCTCCCTGAAGCTTTCTTT.

This clone was seen only once. This rearrangement joins TRBV27 to TRBJ1-1, with 7 bases matching TRBD1. V dropped 5 bases and J dropped 10; count of bases not matched to a gene: 16. The germline CDR1 and CDR2 sequences are MNHEY and SMNVEV (reference sequence). This CDR3 has 15 amino acids. The CDR3 sequence: CASSPTTGTALIAFF. In nucleotides, the CDR3 is TGTGCCAGCAGTCCTACCACCGGGACAGCATTGATAGCTTTCTTT.

This chain links TRBV12-3 or TRBV12-4 with TRBJ2-7; 12 positions agree with TRBD2. J gave up 12 bases and V 3 bases, and 3 bases lay outside the gene matches. The CDR3 has 12 residues. The CDR3 DNA is TGTGCCAGCAGTTTCGGGACTAGCGGGTGGTACTTC. This encodes CASSFGTSGWYF.

V usage is TRBV12-3 or TRBV12-4 and J usage is TRBJ2-5; no clear D. Trimming pared 3 bases from V and 5 bases from J, leaving 10 bases between. This CDR3 is built from 13 residues. This CDR3 is CASSFSGLETQYF. The CDR3 DNA is TGTGCCAGCAGTTTCTCAGGTCTGGAGACCCAGTACTTC.